The sequence of this T cell receptor (beta chain) was determined in a study of blood T cell repertoires in COVID-19. Study context: Specimens from acute and convalescent COVID-19 originated in the United States, Italy and Spain. T cells, B-cell-depleted T cells, or PBMCs provided the cDNA or gDNA that served as material.

Original data processing: By means of reference gene primer amplification, nucleated cell counts were estimated. Profiling relied on immunoSEQ multiplex PCR, and the TCRdb table lists in-frame clones only, not all of them. V and J calls and clone size follow that table, whereas D and trimming were derived from the DNA. The data show approximately 210,000 clones, around four fifths seen once. The sample holds a few counts of this clone. CDR1 MDHEN and CDR2 SYDVKM come from the germline V gene. The CDR3 is made up of 16 amino acids. V lost 6 bases, J lost 5 bases, and 9 bases stayed unmatched. This clonotype originated in a woman in her fifties or sixties with acute or convalescent COVID-19. The genes are TRBV28 and TRBJ2-1; TRBD2 agrees at 11 bases. The sequenced material came from peripheral blood. The CDR3 region is CASSTPGTSGNNEQFF. The CDR3 DNA sequence: TGTGCCAGCAGCACCCCCGGGACTAGCGGTAACAATGAGCAGTTCTTC.